Sequencing of this TCR beta chain was carried out in a study of blood T cell repertoires in COVID-19. Background on the study: Sample material is recorded as cDNA or gDNA derived from T cells, B-cell-depleted T cells, or PBMCs.

In the original analysis: Amplified reference gene primers provided the basis for estimating nucleated cell counts. TCRdb's copy holds only in-frame clones and misses some; the assay was immunoSEQ multiplex PCR. That table is the source of V, J and clone size, and D and trimming were worked out from the DNA. This sample carries 190,000 or so clones, approximately 83% of them seen once, and the ten largest clones take less than 8.5%. Participant-reported clinical history was the basis for cohort assignment. Cohort 3 donors counted as recovered after two negative PCRs, clearance, or resolved symptoms. The sequence derives from a middle-aged man who had recovered from COVID-19. The sample was PBMCs or T cells enriched from blood (not recorded which).

CDR3 region: CASRRETGELFF. CDR3 nucleotides: TGTGCCAGCAGGCGAGAAACCGGGGAGCTGTTTTTT. The chain has TRBV5-5 and TRBJ2-2; no reliable D call. The CDR3 length is 12 residues. Germline CDR1 reads SGHKS; CDR2 reads YYEKEE (reference sequence). Trimming stripped 5 bases from V and 5 bases from J, with 7 bases between. Variable domain in full (rest from reference TRBV5-5 and TRBJ2-2): DAGVTQSPTHLIKTRGQQVTLRCSPISGHKSVSWYQQVLGQGPQFIFQYYEKEERGRGNFPDRFSARQFPNYSSELNVNALLLGDSALYLCASRRETGELFFGEGSRLTVL.